What follows are 10 T cell receptor beta chains derived from one specimen sequenced in a study of CD8+CD57+ T cells in acquired aplastic anemia. It was genomic DNA that served as the template for profiling TCR beta VDJ and CDR3. TCRdb processed the reads anew with MiXCR; each CDR3 protein has one entry. Of 350,000 to 450,000 distinct CDR3 sequences listed, 65% to 80% are singletons. The sequenced sample consisted of sorted CD4+, CD8+, or CD8+CD57+ T cells (not recorded which) from PBMCs. These receptors all stem from a human donor in good health, serving as a control.

CDR3 nucleotides: TGCGCCAGCAGCCAAAGTAAGGGGTCTTACGAGCAGTACTTC. As protein: CASSQSKGSYEQYF. The V and J genes are TRBV4-3 and TRBJ2-7, with a possible D match to TRBD1 (5 bases). In germline, CDR1 is LGHNA, CDR2 YSLEER. The CDR3 loop spans 14 amino acids. With 2 bases removed from V and 4 bases from J, the gap between germline ends came to 12 bases.

The chain couples TRBV7-1 to TRBJ2-4; D perhaps matches TRBD2 (6 bases). TRBV7-1 is designated an ORF whose function remains uncertain. The CDR3 length is 18 residues. Trimming removed 4 bases at V and 0 bases at J, with 19 bases between. The CDR3 DNA reads TGTGCCAGCAGCTATCAGGGAGGATACGCAGTAGCCAAAAACATTCAGTACTTC. Translation: CASSYQGGYAVAKNIQYF.

This clonotype was seen only a few times. The chain is built from TRBV7-9 and TRBJ2-7; possibly TRBD2 for D (5 bases). The germline CDR1 and CDR2 sequences are SEHNR and FQNEAQ (reference sequence). The length of the CDR3 is 12 residues. The V end lost 4 bases, the J end lost 6 bases, and 10 bases lay between the germline ends. The CDR3 here is CASSSQTIEQYF. The CDR3 DNA sequence: TGTGCCAGCAGCTCCCAGACTATCGAGCAGTACTTC.

This chain connects TRBV7-4 to TRBJ1-3, with D possibly TRBD1 on 6 matching bases. Germline CDR1 SGHVT, CDR2 SQSDAQ. V lost 5 bases and J lost 4, with 18 bases in between. The CDR3 extends over 16 amino acids. In DNA, the CDR3 is TGTGCCAGCAGCCTCTTTTGGGGGGCGTGGGGAAACACCATATATTTT. This translates into CASSLFWGAWGNTIYF.

A remark on this clonotype: A read error may be the cause here, since a much bigger clone is one base away. V is TRBV4-3 and J is TRBJ1-4; D remains unclear. The germline gives CDR1 LGHNA, CDR2 YSLEER. The CDR3 loop spans 14 amino acids. The CDR3 protein is CASSQVAVNEKLSF. DNA of the CDR3: TGCGCCAGCAGCCAAGTGGCGGTAAATGAAAAACTGTCTTTT.

The V and J genes are TRBV12-3 or TRBV12-4 and TRBJ2-7; D is ambiguous. V dropped 6 bases and J dropped 5 bases, with 20 bases sitting between them. The CDR3 length is 15 residues. CDR3: CASSTSHRPGNEQYF. The CDR3, as DNA: TGTGCCAGCAGCACCTCACATCGTCCGGGCAACGAGCAGTACTTC.

This clonotype was observed once. The chain links TRBV20-1 to TRBJ2-5; 8 bases line up with TRBD1. Germline CDR1 is DFQATT and CDR2 is SNEGSKA (reference sequence). Trimming cost V 5 bases and J 14 bases; bases outside gene matches: 10. This CDR3 comprises 11 residues. CDR3 DNA sequence: TGCAGTGCTCTTACCGGGACAGGAAACTACTTC. It yields the protein CSALTGTGNYF.

The chain employs TRBV12-3 or TRBV12-4 and TRBJ2-2; 8 nucleotides line up with TRBD2. The CDR3 has 15 residues. The trim removed 6 bases at V and 4 bases at J, leaving 7 bases unmatched. The CDR3 loop is CASSPREGGTGELFF. The CDR3 DNA reads TGTGCCAGCAGCCCACGGGAGGGGGGCACCGGGGAGCTGTTTTTT.

The table lists this clonotype with a count of one. The gene calls are TRBV19 and TRBJ1-6; D is unclear. The V gene's germline CDR1 is LNHDA and CDR2 SQIVND (reference sequence). The germline V and J ends were trimmed by 1 base and 0 bases, with 7 bases remaining between them. This CDR3 has 16 residues. The CDR3 DNA sequence: TGTGCCAGTAGTATAGGTGCGGACTCCTATAATTCACCCCTCCACTTT. As protein: CASSIGADSYNSPLHF.

About this clonotype itself: One junction end disagrees with the germline gene, perhaps due to a read error. The chain has TRBV5-1 and TRBJ1-2; 7 nucleotides agree with TRBD1. Germline V CDR1 and CDR2: SGHRS, YFSETQ. There are 13 residues in the CDR3. CDR3 DNA sequence: TGTGCCAGCAGAGACAGGGAGAACTATGGCTACACCTTC. It yields the protein CASRDRENYGYTF.